This T cell receptor (beta chain) comes out of a study of cytomegalovirus exposure and HLA in healthy donors. 13 Jbeta primers and 60 Vbeta primers were used for the PCR. Repertoires were generated with immunoSEQ multiplex PCR, while TCRdb's copy carries only in-frame clones and drops some. The repertoire holds some 170,000 clones, with 8.5% to 10% as singletons. The sample was PBMCs. The receptor was derived from a woman in her twenties or thirties in good health and CMV-seropositive.

The CDR3 sequence: CASTGRGSDTQYF. In DNA form, the CDR3 reads TGCGCCAGCACTGGAAGAGGGTCAGATACGCAGTATTTT. The chain uses TRBV10-2 and TRBJ2-3; maybe TRBD2 (5 bases). Trimming removed 7 bases at V and 4 bases at J, with 12 bases between. Germline V gene lookup returns CDR1 WSHSY and CDR2 SAAADI. The CDR3 length is 13 residues.